This record covers a single T cell receptor beta chain. The antigen is unknown. TCRdb independently ran MiXCR on the RT-PCR reads; one entry per CDR3 protein. Of around 750,000 distinct CDR3 sequences in the sample, approximately 21% were seen once. These data come from a study of response to subunit inactivated influenza vaccine. Points from the study as a whole: It was the authors' suggestion that each seasonal influenza vaccination recruits few new T cells.

This specimen was PBMCs from blood, taken around 5 days after vaccination. The clonotype was recovered from a man between 50 and 59 years old who received an inactivated influenza vaccine.

CDR3 region: CSARPYNRGTGELFF. CDR3 nucleotide sequence: TGCAGTGCTAGACCCTATAACAGGGGGACCGGGGAGCTGTTTTTT. V gene TRBV20-1 combines with J gene TRBJ2-2, with 8 positions matching TRBD1. V was pared by 2 bases and J by 5 bases, with 7 bases of the junction left unmatched. Looked up from germline, CDR1 is DFQATT and CDR2 is SNEGSKA (reference sequence). The CDR3 is made up of 15 amino acids.